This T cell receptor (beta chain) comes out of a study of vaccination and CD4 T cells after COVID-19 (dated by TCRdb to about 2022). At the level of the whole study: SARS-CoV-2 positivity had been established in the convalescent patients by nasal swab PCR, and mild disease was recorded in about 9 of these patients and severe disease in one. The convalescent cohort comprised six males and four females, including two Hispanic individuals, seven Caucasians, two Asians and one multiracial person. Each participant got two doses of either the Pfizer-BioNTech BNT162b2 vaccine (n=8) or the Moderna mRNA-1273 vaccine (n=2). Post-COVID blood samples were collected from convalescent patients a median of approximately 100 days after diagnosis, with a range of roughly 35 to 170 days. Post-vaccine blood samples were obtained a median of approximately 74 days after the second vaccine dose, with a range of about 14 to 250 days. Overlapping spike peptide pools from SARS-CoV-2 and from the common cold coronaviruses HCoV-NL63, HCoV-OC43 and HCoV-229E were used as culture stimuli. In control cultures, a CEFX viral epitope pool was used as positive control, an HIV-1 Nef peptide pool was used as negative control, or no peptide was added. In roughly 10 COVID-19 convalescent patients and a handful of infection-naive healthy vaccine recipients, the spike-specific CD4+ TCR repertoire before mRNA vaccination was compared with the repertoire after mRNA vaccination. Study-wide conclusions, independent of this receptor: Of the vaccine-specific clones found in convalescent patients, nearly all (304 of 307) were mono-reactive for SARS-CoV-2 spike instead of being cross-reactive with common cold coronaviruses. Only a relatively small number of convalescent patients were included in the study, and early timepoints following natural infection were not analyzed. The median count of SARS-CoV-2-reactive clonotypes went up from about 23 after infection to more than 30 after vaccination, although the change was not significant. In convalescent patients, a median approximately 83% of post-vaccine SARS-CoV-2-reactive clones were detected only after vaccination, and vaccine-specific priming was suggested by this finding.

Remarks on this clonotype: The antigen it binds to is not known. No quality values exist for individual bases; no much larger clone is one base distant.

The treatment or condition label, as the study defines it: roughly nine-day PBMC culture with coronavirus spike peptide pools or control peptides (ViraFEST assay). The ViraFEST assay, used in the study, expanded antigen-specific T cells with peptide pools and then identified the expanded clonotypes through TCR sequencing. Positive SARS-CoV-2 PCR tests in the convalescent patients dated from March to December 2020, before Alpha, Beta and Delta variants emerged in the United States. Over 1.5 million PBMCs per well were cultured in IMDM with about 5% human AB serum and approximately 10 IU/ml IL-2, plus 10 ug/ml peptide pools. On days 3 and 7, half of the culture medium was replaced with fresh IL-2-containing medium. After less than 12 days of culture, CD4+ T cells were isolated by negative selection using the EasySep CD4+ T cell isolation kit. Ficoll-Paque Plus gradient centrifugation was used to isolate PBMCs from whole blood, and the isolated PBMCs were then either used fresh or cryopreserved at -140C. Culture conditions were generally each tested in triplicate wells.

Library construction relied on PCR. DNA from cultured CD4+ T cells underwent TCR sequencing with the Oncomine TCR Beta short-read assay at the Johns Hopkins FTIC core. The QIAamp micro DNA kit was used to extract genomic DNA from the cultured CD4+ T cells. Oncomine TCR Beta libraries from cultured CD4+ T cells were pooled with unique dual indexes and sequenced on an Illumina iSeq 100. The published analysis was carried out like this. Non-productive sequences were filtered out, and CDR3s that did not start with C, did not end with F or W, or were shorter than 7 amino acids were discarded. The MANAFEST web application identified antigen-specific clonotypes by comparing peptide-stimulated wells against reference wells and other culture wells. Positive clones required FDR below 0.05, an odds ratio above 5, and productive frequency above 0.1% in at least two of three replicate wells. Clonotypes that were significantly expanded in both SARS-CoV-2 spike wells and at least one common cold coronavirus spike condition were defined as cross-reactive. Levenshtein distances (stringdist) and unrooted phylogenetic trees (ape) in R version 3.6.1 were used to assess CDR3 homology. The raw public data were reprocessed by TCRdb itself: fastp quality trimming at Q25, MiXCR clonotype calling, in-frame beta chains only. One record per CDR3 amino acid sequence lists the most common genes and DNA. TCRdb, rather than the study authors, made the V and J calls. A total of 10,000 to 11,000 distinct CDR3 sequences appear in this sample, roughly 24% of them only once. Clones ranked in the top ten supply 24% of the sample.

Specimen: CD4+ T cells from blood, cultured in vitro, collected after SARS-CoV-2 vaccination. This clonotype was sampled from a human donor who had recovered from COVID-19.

The DNA sequence is given as TGTGCCAGCAGTTTAGTCGCGGGGGGCCCTTACCAAGAGACCCAGTACTTC. Translated, this is CASSLVAGGPYQETQYF. The chain uses TRBV28 and TRBJ2-5; 8 junctional bases match TRBD2. From a lookup of the germline V gene, CDR1 and CDR2 are MDHEN and SYDVKM. The CDR3 spans 17 residues, from the cysteine through the phenylalanine. Just the 51-base CDR3 DNA is kept, in frame starting at base 1. V has 2 bases trimmed and J has 0 bases trimmed; junction bases matching no gene number 8.